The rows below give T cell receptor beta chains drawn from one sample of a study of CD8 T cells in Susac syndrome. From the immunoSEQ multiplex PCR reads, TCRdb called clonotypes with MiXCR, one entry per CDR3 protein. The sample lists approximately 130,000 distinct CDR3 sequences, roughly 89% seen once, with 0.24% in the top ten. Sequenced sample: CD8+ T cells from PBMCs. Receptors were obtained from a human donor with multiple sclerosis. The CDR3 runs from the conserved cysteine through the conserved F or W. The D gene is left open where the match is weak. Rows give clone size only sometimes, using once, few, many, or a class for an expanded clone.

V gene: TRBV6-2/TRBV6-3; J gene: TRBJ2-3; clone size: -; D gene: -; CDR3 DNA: TGTGCCAGCACGGAACGGATGGATACGCAGTATTTT; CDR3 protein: CASTERMDTQYF
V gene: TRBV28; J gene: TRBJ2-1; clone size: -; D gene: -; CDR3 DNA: TGTGCCAGCAGCCGGCGACTTGCCACGGATGAGCAGTTCTTC; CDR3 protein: CASSRRLATDEQFF
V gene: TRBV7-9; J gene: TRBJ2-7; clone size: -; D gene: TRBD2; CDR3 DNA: TGTGCCAGCAGCCCTCCGCTAGCGGCGCGGGAGCAGTACTTC; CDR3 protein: CASSPPLAAREQYF
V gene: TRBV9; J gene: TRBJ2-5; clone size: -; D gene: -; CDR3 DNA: TGTGCCAGCAGCGTAGGTGGTTCTACTGAGACCCAGTACTTC; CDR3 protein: CASSVGGSTETQYF
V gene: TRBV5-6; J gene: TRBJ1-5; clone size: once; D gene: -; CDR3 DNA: TGTGCCAGCAGCTTGGCGTTTAGCAATCAGCCCCAGCATTTT; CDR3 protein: CASSLAFSNQPQHF
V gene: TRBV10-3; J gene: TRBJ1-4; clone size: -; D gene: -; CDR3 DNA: TGTGCCATCAGTGAAGAGGGTACGCTTGAAAAACTGTTTTTT; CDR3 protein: CAISEEGTLEKLFF
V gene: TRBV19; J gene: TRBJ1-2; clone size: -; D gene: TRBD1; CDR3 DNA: TGTGCCAGTAGCGAGTATGACAGGGCGACGAACGACTATGGCTACACCTTC; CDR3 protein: CASSEYDRATNDYGYTF
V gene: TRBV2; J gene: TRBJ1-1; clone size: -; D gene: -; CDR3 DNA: TGTGCCAGCAGCGGAGCTGAAGCTTTCTTT; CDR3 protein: CASSGAEAFF
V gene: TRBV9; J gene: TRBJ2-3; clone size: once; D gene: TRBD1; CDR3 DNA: TGTGCCAGCAGCGCGGGACAGGGGTCCTATACGCAGTATTTT; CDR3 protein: CASSAGQGSYTQYF
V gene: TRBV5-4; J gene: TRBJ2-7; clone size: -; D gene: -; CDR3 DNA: TGTGCCACCAATTATGGACTAAAGCCGTACGAGCAGTACTTC; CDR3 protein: CATNYGLKPYEQYF
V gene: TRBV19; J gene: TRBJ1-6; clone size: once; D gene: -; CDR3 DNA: TGTGCCAGTAGTATAACCGGAGATAATTCACCCCTCCACTTT; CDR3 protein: CASSITGDNSPLHF
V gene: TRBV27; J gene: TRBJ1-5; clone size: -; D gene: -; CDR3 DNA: TGTGCCAGCAGCTTCCAGGTGGGGGGAGATCAGCCCCAGCATTTT; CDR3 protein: CASSFQVGGDQPQHF
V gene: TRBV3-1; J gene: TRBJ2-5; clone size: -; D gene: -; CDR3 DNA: TGTGCCAGCAGCCAAGAGCACAGGGAAGAGACCCAGTACTTC; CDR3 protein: CASSQEHREETQYF
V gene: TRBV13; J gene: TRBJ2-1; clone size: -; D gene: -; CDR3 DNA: TGTGCCAGCAGCCCCGACTTTAGTGGCGAGCAGTTCTTC; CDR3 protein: CASSPDFSGEQFF
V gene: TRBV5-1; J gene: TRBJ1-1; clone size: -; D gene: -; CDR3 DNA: TGCGCCAGCAGCTTACCCAGCATGAACACTGAAGCTTTCTTT; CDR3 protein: CASSLPSMNTEAFF
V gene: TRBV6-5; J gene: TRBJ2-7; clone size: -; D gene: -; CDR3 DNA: TGTGCCAGCAGTTACCTTTTGGTTGGAGGCGAGCAGTACTTC; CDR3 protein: CASSYLLVGGEQYF
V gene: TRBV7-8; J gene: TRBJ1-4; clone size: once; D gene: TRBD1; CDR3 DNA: TGTGCCAGCAGCTTATTGCTGGGGGATCTCCGGGGACAGGATGAAAAACTGTTTTTT; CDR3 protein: CASSLLLGDLRGQDEKLFF